These T cell receptor beta chains were read from a single sample in a study of spatial heterogeneity in lung cancer. TCRdb independently ran MiXCR on the 5' RACE reads; one entry per CDR3 protein. The repertoire holds under 150,000 distinct CDR3 sequences, with roughly a tenth as singletons. The sequencing used PBMCs, collected at follow-up. Source of these receptors: a female donor with early-stage non-small cell lung cancer. Each CDR3 is given with its conserved first and last residue. The D gene is left open where the match is weak. Some rows mark clone size as missing; the rest say once, few, many or name a class of expanded clone.

CDR3 protein: CASQDRGFQETQYF
CDR3 DNA: TGTGCCAGCCAGGACAGGGGGTTCCAAGAGACCCAGTACTTC
J gene: TRBJ2-5
clone size: -
D gene: TRBD1
V gene: TRBV27

CDR3 protein: CASSLGLPRTDTQYF
CDR3 DNA: TGTGCCAGCAGCTTGGGACTACCCCGGACAGATACGCAGTATTTT
J gene: TRBJ2-3
clone size: few
D gene: -
V gene: TRBV5-8

CDR3 protein: CASSFRGGRETQYF
CDR3 DNA: TGTGCCAGCAGTTTTAGAGGGGGCAGGGAGACCCAGTACTTC
J gene: TRBJ2-5
clone size: few
D gene: TRBD1
V gene: TRBV27

CDR3 protein: CASSLGQGFYSPLHF
CDR3 DNA: TGTGCCAGCAGCTTAGGTCAGGGGTTTTATTCACCCCTCCACTTT
J gene: TRBJ1-6
clone size: -
D gene: -
V gene: TRBV7-2

CDR3 protein: CASSSRGSGFREELFF
CDR3 DNA: TGTGCCAGCAGCAGCAGGGGGAGTGGTTTCCGGGAGGAGCTGTTTTTT
J gene: TRBJ2-2
clone size: many
D gene: TRBD1
V gene: TRBV11-2

CDR3 protein: CASSDVAGVSNNEQFF
CDR3 DNA: TGTGCCAGCAGTGACGTAGCGGGGGTTTCCAACAATGAGCAGTTCTTC
J gene: TRBJ2-1
clone size: few
D gene: TRBD2
V gene: TRBV6-1

CDR3 protein: CASSPPGQLTDTQYF
CDR3 DNA: TGTGCCAGCAGTCCACCAGGACAGCTCACAGATACGCAGTATTTT
J gene: TRBJ2-3
clone size: many
D gene: -
V gene: TRBV28

CDR3 protein: CASGRTGRREKLFF
CDR3 DNA: TGTGCCAGCGGACGGACAGGGCGAAGAGAAAAACTGTTTTTT
J gene: TRBJ1-4
clone size: -
D gene: TRBD1
V gene: TRBV6-5

CDR3 protein: CASSYPRQGGNLAFF
CDR3 DNA: TGTGCCAGCAGTTACCCCCGGCAGGGGGGGAATCTAGCTTTCTTT
J gene: TRBJ1-1
clone size: -
D gene: TRBD1
V gene: TRBV28

CDR3 protein: CASSPIAGPLTDTQYF
CDR3 DNA: TGCGCCAGCAGCCCCATAGCGGGCCCTCTCACAGATACGCAGTATTTT
J gene: TRBJ2-3
clone size: few
D gene: TRBD2
V gene: TRBV4-1

CDR3 protein: CASSLGGVSGYQPQHF
CDR3 DNA: TGTGCCAGCAGTTTAGGTGGCGTTTCAGGGTATCAGCCCCAGCATTTT
J gene: TRBJ1-5
clone size: many
D gene: -
V gene: TRBV28

CDR3 protein: CASSWVAKNIQYF
CDR3 DNA: TGTGCCAGTTCGTGGGTAGCCAAAAACATTCAGTACTTC
J gene: TRBJ2-4
clone size: -
D gene: -
V gene: TRBV12-3/TRBV12-4

CDR3 protein: CSVTFSGVYF
CDR3 DNA: TGCAGCGTGACATTCAGCGGGGTGTACTTC
J gene: TRBJ2-5
clone size: -
D gene: TRBD2
V gene: TRBV29-1

CDR3 protein: CASSLGLAGVGTGELFF
CDR3 DNA: TGTGCCAGCAGCCTCGGACTAGCGGGAGTAGGCACCGGGGAGCTGTTTTTT
J gene: TRBJ2-2
clone size: -
D gene: TRBD2
V gene: TRBV11-3

CDR3 protein: CAWEGLAVGNEQFF
CDR3 DNA: TGTGCCTGGGAGGGACTAGCGGTAGGCAATGAGCAGTTCTTC
J gene: TRBJ2-1
clone size: -
D gene: TRBD2
V gene: TRBV30

CDR3 protein: CASSFTGADTGELFF
CDR3 DNA: TGTGCCAGCAGCTTTACGGGGGCGGACACCGGGGAGCTGTTTTTT
J gene: TRBJ2-2
clone size: many
D gene: -
V gene: TRBV7-3

CDR3 protein: CAISEFQGSNQPQHF
CDR3 DNA: TGTGCCATCAGTGAATTTCAGGGAAGCAATCAGCCCCAGCATTTT
J gene: TRBJ1-5
clone size: few
D gene: -
V gene: TRBV10-3

CDR3 protein: CASSQTTRDRSSYEQYF
CDR3 DNA: TGTGCCAGCAGTCAGACAACCCGGGACAGGAGCTCCTACGAGCAGTACTTC
J gene: TRBJ2-7
clone size: -
D gene: TRBD1
V gene: TRBV27

CDR3 protein: CASSKRGKESYNYGYTF
CDR3 DNA: TGTGCCAGCAGCAAAAGAGGAAAAGAGTCTTATAACTATGGCTACACCTTC
J gene: TRBJ1-2
clone size: few
D gene: -
V gene: TRBV21-1

CDR3 protein: CASSVRQGSKETQYF
CDR3 DNA: TGCGCCAGCAGCGTACGACAGGGATCGAAAGAGACCCAGTACTTC
J gene: TRBJ2-5
clone size: -
D gene: TRBD1
V gene: TRBV5-1

CDR3 protein: CSAPPMGLAGADTQYF
CDR3 DNA: TGCAGTGCCCCCCCTATGGGACTAGCGGGAGCAGATACGCAGTATTTT
J gene: TRBJ2-3
clone size: -
D gene: TRBD2
V gene: TRBV20-1

CDR3 protein: CATSDLVPGKETQYF
CDR3 DNA: TGTGCCACCAGTGATTTAGTCCCAGGGAAAGAGACCCAGTACTTC
J gene: TRBJ2-5
clone size: many
D gene: -
V gene: TRBV24-1

CDR3 protein: CASSGLAGVITDTQYF
CDR3 DNA: TGTGCCAGCAGCGGACTAGCGGGCGTAATCACAGATACGCAGTATTTT
J gene: TRBJ2-3
clone size: few
D gene: TRBD2
V gene: TRBV6-1

CDR3 protein: CSVRGSPNTEAFF
CDR3 DNA: TGCAGCGTACGCGGCAGCCCGAACACTGAAGCTTTCTTT
J gene: TRBJ1-1
clone size: few
D gene: -
V gene: TRBV29-1

CDR3 protein: CASSNVAGVADTQYF
CDR3 DNA: TGTGCCAGCAGCAACGTAGCGGGAGTCGCAGATACGCAGTATTTT
J gene: TRBJ2-3
clone size: -
D gene: TRBD2
V gene: TRBV7-2

CDR3 protein: CASSIPSLLSGANVLTF
CDR3 DNA: TGTGCCAGTAGTATCCCATCACTGCTCTCTGGGGCCAACGTCCTGACTTTC
J gene: TRBJ2-6
clone size: -
D gene: -
V gene: TRBV19

CDR3 protein: CASSIQGANTGELFF
CDR3 DNA: TGTGCCAGCAGCATACAGGGCGCGAACACCGGGGAGCTGTTTTTT
J gene: TRBJ2-2
clone size: few
D gene: -
V gene: TRBV7-2

CDR3 protein: CATSGAGDGYNEQFF
CDR3 DNA: TGTGCCACCAGTGGGGCGGGCGATGGGTACAATGAGCAGTTCTTC
J gene: TRBJ2-1
clone size: few
D gene: -
V gene: TRBV24-1

CDR3 protein: CASSPQLGRNNEQFF
CDR3 DNA: TGTGCCAGCAGCCCACAATTGGGCCGAAACAATGAGCAGTTCTTC
J gene: TRBJ2-1
clone size: -
D gene: -
V gene: TRBV11-2

CDR3 protein: CASSYQAGVAADTQYF
CDR3 DNA: TGTGCCAGCTCTTATCAAGCGGGAGTGGCGGCAGATACGCAGTATTTT
J gene: TRBJ2-3
clone size: few
D gene: TRBD2
V gene: TRBV28

CDR3 protein: CSVVRQGVNLDEQYF
CDR3 DNA: TGCAGCGTTGTTCGACAGGGGGTTAACCTTGACGAGCAGTACTTC
J gene: TRBJ2-7
clone size: many
D gene: TRBD1
V gene: TRBV29-1

CDR3 protein: CASSPGQGFGYTF
CDR3 DNA: TGTGCCAGCAGTCCGGGACAGGGCTTTGGCTACACCTTC
J gene: TRBJ1-2
clone size: few
D gene: TRBD1
V gene: TRBV12-3/TRBV12-4

CDR3 protein: CASRDRALRNEQFF
CDR3 DNA: TGTGCCAGCAGGGACAGGGCCTTACGCAATGAGCAGTTCTTC
J gene: TRBJ2-1
clone size: many
D gene: TRBD1
V gene: TRBV5-6

CDR3 protein: CATSDFGKGRIF
CDR3 DNA: TGTGCCACCAGTGATTTTGGGAAAGGACGAATCTTT
J gene: TRBJ1-1
clone size: few
D gene: -
V gene: TRBV24-1

CDR3 protein: CASSLVAGGSPSSYEQYF
CDR3 DNA: TGTGCCAGCAGCTTGGTTGCGGGAGGCTCCCCAAGCTCCTACGAGCAGTACTTC
J gene: TRBJ2-7
clone size: many
D gene: TRBD2
V gene: TRBV5-4

CDR3 protein: CASSLSPDTEQFF
CDR3 DNA: TGTGCCAGCAGCCTTTCGCCAGATACCGAGCAGTTCTTC
J gene: TRBJ2-1
clone size: -
D gene: -
V gene: TRBV7-9

CDR3 protein: CASSQRGDGDYEQYF
CDR3 DNA: TGTGCCAGCAGCCAGCGGGGAGACGGAGACTACGAGCAGTACTTC
J gene: TRBJ2-7
clone size: -
D gene: -
V gene: TRBV3-1

CDR3 protein: CASSPPGTSGSNEQFF
CDR3 DNA: TGTGCCAGCTCACCGCCCGGGACTAGCGGGAGCAATGAGCAGTTCTTC
J gene: TRBJ2-1
clone size: many
D gene: TRBD2
V gene: TRBV18